The sequence of this TCR beta chain was determined in a study of OX40 agonist ivuxolimab in advanced cancers. In terms of the full investigation: Ivuxolimab was an agonistic, fully human IgG2 monoclonal antibody directed against OX40 (CD134), a costimulatory receptor. The purpose of peripheral TCRbeta sequencing was to test whether ivuxolimab changed TCR sequence diversity and led to clonal T-cell expansion. The paper describes the monotherapy dose-escalation part (N of about 54 patients) of the phase I trial of ivuxolimab. Three dose-escalation patients achieved partial responses, one with hepatocellular carcinoma and two with cutaneous melanoma. The dose-escalation cohort was about 87% male with a mean age of about 60 years, ranging from roughly 23 to 79. Prior anti-PD-1, anti-PD-L1 or anti-CTLA-4 therapy was permitted, and checkpoint inhibitors had been received by under 50% of dose-escalation patients. Intravenous ivuxolimab was administered to patients every 2 weeks at six dose levels: 0.01, 0.1, 0.3, 1.5, 3 and 10 mg/kg. Of the approximately 50 patients in dose escalation, 19 had hepatocellular carcinoma, roughly 15 had melanoma, 9 had renal cell carcinoma and 9 had head and neck cancer. The paper as a whole reports these results and caveats: In the 0.1-3.0 mg/kg groups, partial responders had among the lowest normalized peripheral clonal expansion, particularly in CD8+ T cells. The antigen specificity of the peripheral T cells that underwent clonal expansion was not determined. At doses of 0.1 to 3.0 mg/kg, clonal expansion of both CD4+ and CD8+ T cells in blood was seen between baseline and week 6. After ivuxolimab, expanded clones were on average more numerous among CD8+ T cells than among CD4+ T cells. Low levels of normalized T-cell clonal expansion were also seen in some nonresponding patients.

The trial excluded patients who had a history of autoimmune disease or were on systemic immunosuppression. Peripheral blood for TCR sequencing was drawn from every dose cohort at baseline, at cycle 4 day 1 and at cycle 7 day 1. Samples were obtained from an open-label, multicenter, first-in-human phase I dose-escalation trial of ivuxolimab. Adults with locally advanced or metastatic melanoma, renal cell, hepatocellular, or head and neck squamous cell carcinoma were enrolled in the trial. Before TCR sequencing, CD4+ T cells and CD8+ T cells were sorted from peripheral blood as separate populations. Points on this clone: It has no known antigen specificity. No base quality values were provided; no much bigger clone lies one nucleotide off.

Including the terminal cysteine and phenylalanine, the CDR3 comprises 15 residues. The DNA shown is the 45-base CDR3, in frame from base 1. V and J are truncated by 5 bases and 5 bases respectively, leaving an intervening sequence of 18 bases. CDR1 and CDR2, per the germline V gene, are SGHTA and FQGNSA. Genomic DNA was extracted from sorted cells for sequencing of the TCRbeta CDR3 region. The immunoSEQ Assay was used for sequencing of TCRbeta CDR3 regions. TCRdb re-hosts the immuneACCESS table, in-frame sequences only. Its copies lack some clones; in the studies checked, an unresolved V gene accounts for under half of them, and the cause for the rest is not known. The sample table records about 67,000 clones; around 83% of these occur just once. The leading ten clones occupy roughly 2.3% of the sample.

Sequencing used CD4+ or CD8+ T cells sorted from blood, obtained in a trial of the OX40 agonist ivuxolimab. This sequence was found in an adult with an advanced solid tumor such as melanoma, head and neck, liver or kidney cancer. The V and J segments used are TRBV7-2 and TRBJ1-1; no D gene is confidently identified. The DNA sequence is given as TGTGCCAGCAGCGCTACATTAGGACCTGCGACTGAAGCTTTCTTT. Its product reads: CASSATLGPATEAFF. The reference TRBV7-2 and TRBJ1-1 proteins fill in what lies around the CDR3, so the full variable domain reads GAGVSQSPSNKVTEKGKDVELRCDPISGHTALYWYRQSLGQGLEFLIYFQGNSAPDKSGLPSDRFSAERTGGSVSTLTIQRTQQEDSAVYLCASSATLGPATEAFFGQGTRLTVV.